A single sample gave rise to the 23 T cell receptor beta chains below, sequenced in a study of T cells in Graves' hyperthyroidism and ophthalmopathy. TCR beta CDR3 region amplification was performed from RNA transcripts. The HTBI primer set drove a first-round RT-PCR of the TCR CDR3. In TCRdb, the multiplex PCR reads were re-called with MiXCR into one record per CDR3 protein. The data show more than 550,000 distinct CDR3 sequences, approximately 18% seen once. Sequencing was carried out using blood. Receptor source: a woman in her forties or fifties with Graves' hyperthyroidism that later progressed to Graves' ophthalmopathy.

V gene TRBV12-3 or TRBV12-4 combines with J gene TRBJ2-1, with TRBD2 matching 11 bases. This CDR3 spans 18 amino acids. The ends lost 6 bases at V and 0 bases at J; junction bases unmatched: 10. For the CDR3, the DNA is TGTGCCAGCAGCCAGACTAGCGGGGCCGGAAGCTCCTACAATGAGCAGTTCTTC. Translating gives CASSQTSGAGSSYNEQFF.

V and J are TRBV20-1 and TRBJ1-1; D gene unclear. Germline V gene data show CDR1 as DFQATT and CDR2 as SNEGSKA (reference sequence). The V and J ends lost 6 bases and 4 bases respectively, with 12 bases between them. The CDR3 has 12 amino acids. The CDR3 region is CSAQPLGTEAFF. The CDR3 DNA follows: TGCAGTGCGCAGCCGCTGGGCACTGAAGCTTTCTTT.

This rearrangement joins TRBV19 to TRBJ2-7, with 10 bases identical to TRBD1. The CDR3 length is 15 residues. Losses at the gene ends were 6 bases for V and 3 bases for J; bases not matched to a gene: 8. Germline V gives CDR1 LNHDA, CDR2 SQIVND (reference sequence). CDR3 DNA sequence: TGTGCCAGTAGCGCGACAGGGGGCGATGGCTACGAGCAGTACTTC. It specifies CASSATGGDGYEQYF. The variable domain in full, completed from reference TRBV19 and TRBJ2-7, reads DGGITQSPKYLFRKEGQNVTLSCEQNLNHDAMYWYRQDPGQGLRLIYYSQIVNDFQKGDIAEGYSVSREKKESFPLTVTSAQKNPTAFYLCASSATGGDGYEQYFGPGTRLTVT.

The V gene is TRBV6-2 or TRBV6-3, the J gene TRBJ2-1, with 7 nucleotides matching TRBD2. V shed 6 bases and J 7 bases; nucleotides not matched to a gene: 9. CDR3 size: 14 residues. Germline V CDR1 and CDR2: MNHEY, SVGEGT. The CDR3 nucleotides are TGTGCCAGCAGGGACCCCGGGGGGAAAAATGAGCAGTTCTTC. Translating gives CASRDPGGKNEQFF.

Only a few counts were recorded for this clonotype. The chain combines TRBV6-1 with TRBJ2-5; 8 positions agree with TRBD1. Germline CDR1 reads MNHNS; CDR2 reads SASEGT. J gave up 5 bases and V 4 bases, and 9 bases lay outside the gene matches. There are 15 residues in the CDR3. DNA of the CDR3: TGTGCCAGCAGTGGGCGCGGACAGGGTTGGGAGACCCAGTACTTC. This sequence encodes CASSGRGQGWETQYF.

This clonotype was observed a few times. Germline is not matched at one junction end, which may reflect a read error. V gene TRBV7-7 combines with J gene TRBJ2-1; 7 bases map to TRBD1. Germline V CDR1 and CDR2: SSHAT, FNYEAQ (reference sequence). The CDR3 length is 14 residues. The CDR3 here is CASSAIPGGNEQFF. The CDR3 DNA follows: TGTGCTAGCAGCGCTATCCCAGGGGGCAATGAGCAGTTCTTC.

Details on this clonotype: A much more abundant neighbour one base away suggests this may be a read error. The gene calls are TRBV9 and TRBJ1-2; unclear D gene. The CDR3 runs to 12 residues. Germline CDR1 is SGDLS and CDR2 is YYNGEE. V was pared by 2 bases and J by 6 bases, with 8 bases between. The CDR3 reads CASSVYSHGYTF. In DNA, the CDR3 is TGTGCCAGCAGCGTCTACTCCCATGGCTACACCTTC.

As for this clonotype: A single base separates this from a much larger clone, so it may be a read error. The rearrangement uses TRBV4-2 and TRBJ1-1; D gene unclear. Germline V CDR1 and CDR2: LGHNA, YNFKEQ. V lost 0 bases and J 4 bases, leaving 27 bases between the germline ends. The CDR3 contains 20 residues. CDR3 coding DNA: TGTGCCAGCAGCCAAGATCTAGGGTCCGCCTCTTTGGGTATGGGCACTGAAGCTTTCTTT. This codes for CASSQDLGSASLGMGTEAFF.

In this sample, this clonotype turned up a few times. The gene calls are TRBV20-1 and TRBJ1-1; a weak D match, TRBD1 (5 bases). The V gene's germline CDR1 is DFQATT and CDR2 SNEGSKA (reference sequence). Trimming pared 6 bases from V and 8 bases from J, leaving 13 bases between. The CDR3 contains 11 residues. CDR3 amino acids: CSAVQGEEAFF. As DNA, the CDR3 is TGCAGTGCGGTTCAGGGTGAAGAAGCTTTCTTT.

There are many counts of this clonotype. This chain connects TRBV2 to TRBJ1-1; TRBD1 might be the D (5 bases). The CDR3 totals 15 residues. Germline CDR1 and CDR2: SNHLY and FYNNEI. V gave up 0 bases and J gave up 5 bases, with 13 bases separating them. Written as DNA, the CDR3 is TGTGCCAGCAGTGAAGCGCTTGGGGGATTGACTGAAGCTTTCTTT. Translation gives CASSEALGGLTEAFF.

This clonotype has at least ten counts. The V gene is TRBV6-5, the J gene TRBJ2-7, with a weak D call TRBD2 (6 bases). The ends were cut back, 3 bases at V and 0 bases at J, with 15 bases in the middle. This CDR3 has 16 residues. CDR1 is MNHEY, CDR2 SVGAGI, per germline. For the CDR3, the DNA is TGTGCCAGCAGTTATCGTTCGGGGGTAGGCTCCTACGAGCAGTACTTC. It yields the protein CASSYRSGVGSYEQYF.

V usage is TRBV5-4 and J usage is TRBJ2-7; no clear D gene. Germline CDR1 is SGHNT and CDR2 is YYREEE (reference sequence). The ends were cut back, 1 base at V and 6 bases at J, with 17 bases in the middle. The CDR3 is made up of 15 amino acids. In nucleotides, the CDR3 is TGTGCCAGCAGCTTGAGAGGCCCGTCGTCGGGCGAGCAGTACTTC. Translating gives CASSLRGPSSGEQYF.

The chain links TRBV6-5 to TRBJ1-6; D possibly corresponds to TRBD1 (6 bases). V lost 0 bases and J lost 7, with 16 bases in between. Germline lookup yields CDR1 MNHEY and CDR2 SVGAGI. CDR3 length: 17 amino acids. This CDR3 is CASSYSLSGTSNSPLHF. CDR3 in DNA: TGTGCCAGCAGTTACTCCCTTTCCGGGACATCGAATTCACCCCTCCACTTT.

The rearrangement uses TRBV15 and TRBJ2-5; maybe TRBD2 (5 bases). Germline assignment: CDR1 LNHNV and CDR2 YYDKDF (reference sequence). The CDR3 loop spans 14 amino acids. The ends were cut back, 5 bases at V and 4 bases at J, with 14 bases in the middle. In DNA form, the CDR3 reads TGTGCCACCAGCCGAGGCGGAGGCTCAGAGACCCAGTACTTC. It is translated as CATSRGGGSETQYF.

This rearrangement joins TRBV13 to TRBJ1-4; TRBD1 matches at 8 bases. This CDR3 contains 17 residues. The germline V gene has CDR1 PRHDT and CDR2 FYEKMQ (reference sequence). The trim removed 5 bases at V and 2 bases at J, leaving 10 bases unmatched. CDR3 bases: TGTGCCAGCAGCCGAAATGGACAGGGCCGCACTAATGAAAAACTGTTTTTT. Its protein product is CASSRNGQGRTNEKLFF.

The chain combines TRBV29-1 with TRBJ1-1, with 8 bases matching TRBD1. Trimming removed 6 bases from V and 1 base from J; junction bases left unmatched: 4. CDR1 SQVTM and CDR2 ANQGSEA come from the germline V gene. This CDR3 is built from 13 residues. The CDR3 reads CSVYGTGNTEAFF. CDR3 nucleotide sequence: TGCAGCGTCTACGGGACAGGGAACACTGAAGCTTTCTTT.

This clonotype was seen at least ten times. V is TRBV5-1 and J is TRBJ1-1; TRBD1 matches 10 bases. CDR1 is SGHRS, CDR2 YFSETQ, per germline. V was clipped by 2 bases and J by 4 bases; unmatched bases: 8. The CDR3 contains 16 residues. The CDR3 is CASSFSGTGAVTEAFF. The CDR3 nucleotides read TGCGCCAGCAGCTTCTCCGGGACAGGGGCGGTCACTGAAGCTTTCTTT. The variable domain in full, completed from reference TRBV5-1 and TRBJ1-1, reads KAGVTQTPRYLIKTRGQQVTLSCSPISGHRSVSWYQQTPGQGLQFLFEYFSETQRNKGNFPGRFSGRQFSNSRSEMNVSTLELGDSALYLCASSFSGTGAVTEAFFGQGTRLTVV.

This clonotype was recorded a few times. This rearrangement joins TRBV5-1 to TRBJ2-1; 12 bases line up with TRBD2. V lost 0 bases and J lost 8; bases outside the gene matches: 3. The CDR3 is made up of 15 amino acids. Germline V gives CDR1 SGHRS, CDR2 YFSETQ. The DNA for the CDR3 is TGCGCCAGCAGCTTGGCTAGCGGGGGGGCCGATGAGCAGTTCTTC. It specifies CASSLASGGADEQFF.

This clonotype was recorded many times. The chain has TRBV15 and TRBJ2-7, with D hard to call. The length of the CDR3 is 14 residues. The V end lost 5 bases, the J end lost 3 bases, and 14 bases lay between the germline ends. The germline V gene has CDR1 LNHNV and CDR2 YYDKDF (reference sequence). CDR3 nucleotides: TGTGCCACCAGCCCCCCCCACCGGCGCTACGAGCAGTACTTC. Amino acids: CATSPPHRRYEQYF.

The rearrangement links TRBV7-9 to TRBJ2-1; the D is unclear. Trimming removed 1 base at V and 14 bases at J, with 15 bases between. Germline V gene sequence: CDR1 SEHNR, CDR2 FQNEAQ (reference sequence). CDR3 length: 13 residues. CDR3: CASSLDRSLWEFF. The CDR3 DNA reads TGTGCCAGCAGCTTAGACCGCAGCCTCTGGGAGTTCTTC.

At least ten counts were recorded for this clonotype. The chain links TRBV12-3 or TRBV12-4 to TRBJ2-2; D not resolved. The CDR3 is 13 residues long. Trimming took 6 bases from V and 5 from J, leaving 10 bases between them. As DNA, the CDR3 is TGTGCCAGCAGCACTGGACGGACCGGGGAGCTGTTTTTT. Translation: CASSTGRTGELFF.

This clonotype was detected a few times. The gene calls are TRBV4-1 and TRBJ1-5, with D possibly being TRBD1 (5 bases). The V end was cut by 1 base, the J end by 5 bases, with 9 bases between. The CDR3 runs 14 residues. Germline values: CDR1 MGHRA, CDR2 YSYEKL. The CDR3 coding sequence is TGCGCCAGCAGCCAAGGACAGTCTTATCAGCCCCAGCATTTT. Translating it yields CASSQGQSYQPQHF.

The rearrangement links TRBV27 to TRBJ2-3, with TRBD2 matching 7 bases. There are 16 residues in the CDR3. The germline gives CDR1 MNHEY, CDR2 SMNVEV (reference sequence). V trimming: 3 bases; J trimming: 0 bases; junction bases outside the gene matches: 6. CDR3: CASSLGGTSSTDTQYF. CDR3 bases: TGTGCCAGCAGTTTGGGAGGGACCTCAAGCACAGATACGCAGTATTTT.